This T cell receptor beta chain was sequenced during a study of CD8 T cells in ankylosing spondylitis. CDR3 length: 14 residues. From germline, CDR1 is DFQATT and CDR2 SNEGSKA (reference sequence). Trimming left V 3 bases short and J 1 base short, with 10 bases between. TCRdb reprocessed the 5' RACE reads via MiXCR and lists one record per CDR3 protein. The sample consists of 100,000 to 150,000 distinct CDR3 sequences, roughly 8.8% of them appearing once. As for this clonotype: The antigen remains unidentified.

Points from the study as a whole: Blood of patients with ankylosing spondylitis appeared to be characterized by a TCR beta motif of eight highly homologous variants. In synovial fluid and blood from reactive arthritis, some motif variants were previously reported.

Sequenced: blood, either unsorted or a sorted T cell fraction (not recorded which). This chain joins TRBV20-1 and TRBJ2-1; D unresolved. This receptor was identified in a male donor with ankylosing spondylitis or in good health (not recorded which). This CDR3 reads CSASSWESYNEQFF. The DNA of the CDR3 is TGCAGTGCTAGCAGCTGGGAATCCTACAATGAGCAGTTCTTC.